This is a list of T cell receptor beta chains from one sample in a study of blood T cell repertoires in COVID-19. Here immunoSEQ multiplex PCR was the method, and the copy in TCRdb shows in-frame clones only, minus some. The profile shows 250,000 or so clones, around 90% of them singletons. The specimen sequenced was PBMCs or T cells enriched from blood (not recorded which). The receptor source for this set is a woman younger than 45 with acute COVID-19. The CDR3 runs from the conserved cysteine through the conserved F or W. D genes are given only for firm matches. Rows give clone size only sometimes, using once, few, many, or a class for an expanded clone.

NA,TRBD1,TRBJ1-2,TRBV19,TGTGCCACCACTGGAGGGACAGTCCTTTATGGCTACACCTTC,CATTGGTVLYGYTF
few,NA,TRBJ1-6,TRBV6-1,TGTGCCAGCAGTGAAGCGGGCTCACCCCTCCACTTT,CASSEAGSPLHF
NA,NA,TRBJ1-4,TRBV3-1/TRBV3-2,TGTGCCAGCACCTTTCCGGGGGGTGAAAAACTGTTTTTT,CASTFPGGEKLFF
NA,TRBD1,TRBJ2-3,TRBV4-1,TGCGCCAGCAGCCGGCCGGGACAGGGGTTAGATACGCAGTATTTT,CASSRPGQGLDTQYF
NA,NA,TRBJ1-3,TRBV3-1/TRBV3-2,TGTGCCAGCAGCCAAGAGTTTGGAGTGCGAAACACCATATATTTT,CASSQEFGVRNTIYF
NA,TRBD1,TRBJ2-4,TRBV7-2,TGTGCCAGCAGCACACGGGACAGCCCCGGATTTGGCAAAAACATTCAGTACTTC,CASSTRDSPGFGKNIQYF
NA,TRBD1,TRBJ1-5,TRBV19,TGTGCCAGTAAAATGGACAGGGAAAGCAATCAGCCCCAGCATTTT,CASKMDRESNQPQHF
NA,TRBD2,TRBJ2-3,TRBV5-1,TGCGCCAGCAGCCCCCTTTTGGGGGGGGCAGATACGCAGTATTTT,CASSPLLGGADTQYF
NA,NA,TRBJ1-2,TRBV7-6,TGTGCCAGCAGCTTAGGACAGATTGGAGGCTACACCTTC,CASSLGQIGGYTF
NA,TRBD1,TRBJ1-1,TRBV6-5,TGTGCCAGCAGTCCCGGGACAGGGAACACTGAAGCTTTCTTT,CASSPGTGNTEAFF
few,TRBD1,TRBJ1-1,TRBV25-1,TGTGCCAGCAGTGGGACAGGGCTTTCCGGGACTTTCTTT,CASSGTGLSGTFF
NA,TRBD1,TRBJ2-7,TRBV7-2,TGTGCCAGCAGACCCCTCGGGACAGATAATTACTACGAGCAGTACTTC,CASRPLGTDNYYEQYF
NA,NA,TRBJ1-6,TRBV6-5,TGTGCCAGCGAACGGACAGATAATTCACCCCTCCACTTT,CASERTDNSPLHF
NA,TRBD1,TRBJ1-5,TRBV7-9,TGTGCCACCGCGGACAGGGCCCATCAGCCCCAGCATTTT,CATADRAHQPQHF